In this sample, the clone carrying this T cell receptor beta chain turned up many times. As yet, its antigen is unknown. Per germline, CDR1 LNHNV and CDR2 YYDKDF (reference sequence). The CDR3 is 15 residues long. V lost 0 bases and J 4 bases, leaving 13 bases between the germline ends. The data derive from a study of T cells in Graves' hyperthyroidism and ophthalmopathy. RNA transcripts gave rise to amplified TCR beta CDR3 regions. HTBI primers were used for first-round RT-PCR of the TCR CDR3. TCRdb reprocessed the multiplex PCR reads via MiXCR and lists one record per CDR3 protein. In the table there are fewer than 750,000 distinct CDR3 sequences, around 13% of which are singletons. Criteria for exclusion of patients were uncontrolled infection, other autoimmune disease, pregnancy or lactation. The source of the PBMCs was about 10 ml of fresh peripheral blood. Study observations and caveats: Through a model of 13 V-J features, ophthalmopathy was separated from stable hyperthyroidism. Clonotypes that were expanded in thyroid above 0.001 mostly appeared in blood too.

Material: blood. The rearrangement joins TRBV15 to TRBJ2-7; D remains ambiguous. This sequence originates from a woman between 50 and 59 years old with Graves' ophthalmopathy. CDR3 sequence reads: CATSRDRVGWYEQYF. As DNA, the CDR3 is TGTGCCACCAGCAGAGACCGAGTAGGGTGGTACGAGCAGTACTTC. Using reference TRBV15 and TRBJ2-7 for the parts outside the CDR3, the full variable domain is DAMVIQNPRYQVTQFGKPVTLSCSQTLNHNVMYWYQQKSSQAPKLLFHYYDKDFNNEADTPDNFQSRRPNTSFCFLDIRSPGLGDTAMYLCATSRDRVGWYEQYFGPGTRLTVT.